These 23 T cell receptor beta chains originate from one sample sequenced in a study of shared clonotypes between healthy human individuals. Terminally differentiated effector memory CD45RA+ cells were left out of the naive CD8 fraction, which was CD45RO-negative and positively selected for CCR7. Sequencing used immunoSEQ multiplex PCR; TCRdb keeps in-frame clones, though not all of them. The data contain about 600,000 clones, roughly 96% of them singletons. The sample consisted of naive CD8+ T cells sorted from blood. The receptors shown here come from a woman under 40 in good health.

This rearrangement joins TRBV5-1 to TRBJ1-1; a weak D match, TRBD1 (5 bases). Per the germline V gene, CDR1 is SGHRS and CDR2 is YFSETQ. The CDR3 spans 17 residues. V was pared by 0 bases and J by 0 bases, with 15 bases between. The CDR3 reads CASSLVPAGRVNTEAFF. CDR3 nucleotides: TGCGCCAGCAGCTTGGTACCGGCAGGGAGGGTGAACACTGAAGCTTTCTTT.

Here the CDR3 DNA reads TGTGCCATCAGTGAGTCGGTGGAGGCCAACGTCCTGACTTTC. Its translation: CAISESVEANVLTF. The chain couples TRBV10-3 to TRBJ2-6; D ambiguous. The germline V and J ends were trimmed by 0 bases and 6 bases, with 6 bases remaining between them. This CDR3 contains 14 residues. Germline V gives CDR1 ENHRY, CDR2 SYGVKD.

This chain links TRBV5-8 with TRBJ2-2, with TRBD2 matching over 12 bases. The V segment lost 4 bases and the J segment 3 bases; nucleotides outside the gene matches: 4. CDR3 size: 16 residues. Germline V gene lookup returns CDR1 SGHTS and CDR2 YDEGEE. The CDR3 bases are TGTGCCAGCAGCCCGGGACTAGCGGGTTACACCGGGGAGCTGTTTTTT. Its protein is CASSPGLAGYTGELFF.

This clone was seen just once. V is TRBV9 and J is TRBJ2-4, with D perhaps TRBD2 (6 bases). Germline V gene data show CDR1 as SGDLS and CDR2 as YYNGEE. The CDR3 runs 14 residues. Trimming pared 3 bases from V and 6 bases from J, leaving 13 bases between. CDR3 sequence (DNA): TGTGCCAGCAGCGACGGACGGGGGAGAAACATTCAGTACTTC. Translated, it gives CASSDGRGRNIQYF.

This chain joins TRBV29-1 and TRBJ2-1; 7 positions agree with TRBD2. J was trimmed by 5 bases and V by 1 base; bases with no gene match: 14. Germline V CDR1 and CDR2: SQVTM, ANQGSEA. The CDR3 has 17 amino acids. CDR3 nucleotide sequence: TGCAGCGTTGAAGGAGGTGGGGCTAGCGGAACTGACAATGAGCAGTTCTTC. This encodes CSVEGGGASGTDNEQFF.

This chain joins TRBV7-2 and TRBJ2-7; 8 bases are shared with TRBD1. The CDR3 consists of 16 residues. The junction had 11 bases not matched to a gene; V was cut back by 2 bases and J by 5 bases. The V gene's germline CDR1 is SGHTA and CDR2 FQGNSA. DNA of the CDR3: TGTGCCAGCAGCTTATCGGGACAGGCGGTAGTGGACGAGCAGTACTTC. Protein product: CASSLSGQAVVDEQYF.

J is TRBJ2-6 and V is TRBV27; D not resolved. This CDR3 is built from 16 residues. The germline CDR1 and CDR2 sequences are MNHEY and SMNVEV (reference sequence). Trimming cost V 2 bases and J 2 bases, with 10 bases left between them. The CDR3 nucleotides read TGTGCCAGCAGTTTAGAGGTCAGGACTGGGGCCAACGTCCTGACTTTC. Amino acid sequence: CASSLEVRTGANVLTF.

This chain connects TRBV4-2 to TRBJ1-1; the D gene is possibly TRBD1 (5 bases). The CDR3 sequence is 14 residues long. V was pared by 0 bases and J by 7 bases, with 12 bases between. Germline V gene data show CDR1 as LGHNA and CDR2 as YNFKEQ. The CDR3 nucleotides are TGTGCCAGCAGCCAAGATGTGGGGGGTATTGAAGCTTTCTTT. This sequence encodes CASSQDVGGIEAFF.

The chain couples TRBV7-8 to TRBJ2-5; the match to TRBD2 covers 8 bases. CDR3 size: 18 residues. Unmatched junction bases numbered 18, after V lost 4 bases and J lost 5 bases. CDR1 is SGHVS and CDR2 is FQNEAQ in the germline V gene. Here the CDR3 reads CASSSSAGLAGGLETQYF. DNA for the CDR3: TGTGCCAGCAGCTCAAGCGCGGGTCTGGCGGGAGGTTTGGAGACCCAGTACTTC.

The V call is TRBV5-4, the J call TRBJ1-1; 7 bases are a match to TRBD1. CDR3 length equals 14 residues. Trimming at V came to 2 bases and at J to 3 bases, leaving 4 bases not matched to a gene. CDR1 and CDR2 from the germline V gene are SGHNT and YYREEE (reference sequence). The CDR3 sequence is CASSLVGGDTEAFF. DNA for the CDR3: TGTGCCAGCAGCTTAGTAGGGGGCGACACTGAAGCTTTCTTT.

The rearrangement links TRBV28 to TRBJ2-7; 10 positions agree with TRBD1. The trim removed 4 bases at V and 7 bases at J, leaving 7 bases unmatched. This CDR3 comprises 14 residues. In germline, CDR1 is MDHEN, CDR2 SYDVKM. The CDR3 spells CASSSGTGAGEQYF. The CDR3 coding sequence is TGTGCCAGCAGTTCCGGGACAGGGGCGGGAGAGCAGTACTTC.

The chain joins TRBV27 to TRBJ2-5; D might be TRBD1 or TRBD2, each matching 5 bases. The J call is in doubt because the DNA end fits TRBJ2-7 better. The V gene's germline CDR1 is MNHEY and CDR2 SMNVEV (reference sequence). The length of the CDR3 is 12 residues. The CDR3 sequence is CASSVGVGEQYF. In DNA form, the CDR3 reads TGTGCCAGTAGTGTGGGGGTAGGCGAGCAGTACTTC.

The chain links TRBV28 to TRBJ1-5; D possibly corresponds to TRBD1 (5 bases). Germline V gene sequence: CDR1 MDHEN, CDR2 SYDVKM. The CDR3 contains 15 residues. V lost 2 bases to trimming and J lost 2 bases, with 10 bases between them. In nucleotides, the CDR3 is TGTGCCAGCAGTTTACAGGGATCTGGCAATCAGCCCCAGCATTTT. Translating it yields CASSLQGSGNQPQHF.

The gene calls are TRBV7-2 and TRBJ1-2; no reliable D call. Germline CDR1 SGHTA, CDR2 FQGNSA. This CDR3 has 14 amino acids. V was clipped by 5 bases and J by 6 bases, with 16 bases between them. CDR3: CASSDKGESDGYTF. Here the CDR3 DNA reads TGTGCCAGCAGCGACAAAGGAGAATCTGATGGCTACACCTTC.

This clone has only one observation. The chain is built from TRBV2 and TRBJ2-7, with TRBD2 matching over 10 bases. Germline CDR1 and CDR2: SNHLY and FYNNEI. The CDR3 has 17 residues. V lost 1 base to trimming and J lost 3 bases; unmatched junction nucleotides: 9. The CDR3 region is CASSEGLAGVKVYEQYF. For the CDR3, the DNA is TGTGCCAGCAGTGAAGGCCTAGCGGGAGTAAAGGTCTACGAGCAGTACTTC.

The chain carries TRBV5-4 and TRBJ2-5, with 7 bases aligning to TRBD2. V dropped 5 bases and J dropped 5; count of bases not matched to a gene: 9. The CDR3 has 14 residues. The V gene's germline CDR1 is SGHNT and CDR2 YYREEE (reference sequence). The CDR3: CASSYGRGDETQYF. CDR3 coding DNA: TGTGCCAGCAGTTATGGTCGGGGGGATGAGACCCAGTACTTC. Variable domain in full (rest from reference TRBV5-4 and TRBJ2-5): ETGVTQSPTHLIKTRGQQVTLRCSSQSGHNTVSWYQQALGQGPQFIFQYYREEENGRGNFPPRFSGLQFPNYSSELNVNALELDDSALYLCASSYGRGDETQYFGPGTRLLVL.

V usage is TRBV7-9 and J usage is TRBJ1-2, with a weak D call TRBD1 (5 bases). This CDR3 is built from 19 residues. The ends were cut back, 2 bases at V and 0 bases at J, with 22 bases in the middle. Germline V lookup: CDR1 SEHNR, CDR2 FQNEAQ (reference sequence). The CDR3 sequence is CASSLTSGSGSGANYGYTF. CDR3 nucleotide sequence: TGTGCCAGCAGCTTAACATCGGGGTCCGGGTCGGGGGCTAACTATGGCTACACCTTC.

The CDR3 nucleotides read TGCGCCAGCAGCTTCCGGGGGAACGAGAACACTGAAGCTTTCTTT. Protein product: CASSFRGNENTEAFF. V gene TRBV5-1 combines with J gene TRBJ1-1, with D tentatively TRBD1 (5 bases). The CDR3 is 15 amino acids. Looked up from germline, CDR1 is SGHRS and CDR2 is YFSETQ. V was shortened by 2 bases and J by 1 base, with 12 bases between the two germline ends.

The chain combines TRBV9 with TRBJ2-1; D is uncertain. This CDR3 is built from 13 residues. The V gene lost 0 bases and the J gene lost 8 bases, with 9 bases spanning the gap. Looked up from germline, CDR1 is SGDLS and CDR2 is YYNGEE. The CDR3 DNA is TGTGCCAGCAGCGTAGATCTCTCGGATGAGCAGTTCTTC. This sequence encodes CASSVDLSDEQFF.

The chain is built from TRBV9 and TRBJ2-7; TRBD2 matches at 12 bases. Losses at the gene ends were 3 bases for V and 6 bases for J; bases not matched to a gene: 4. The CDR3 covers 14 residues. Germline values: CDR1 SGDLS, CDR2 YYNGEE. As DNA, the CDR3 is TGTGCCAGCAGCGCACTAGCGGGAGGATCCGAGCAGTACTTC. It specifies CASSALAGGSEQYF.

This chain connects TRBV7-9 to TRBJ1-1; TRBD1 matches at 8 bases. The germline gives CDR1 SEHNR, CDR2 FQNEAQ (reference sequence). The CDR3 totals 12 residues. J gave up 11 bases and V 5 bases, and 7 bases lay outside the gene matches. The DNA of the CDR3 is TGTGCCAGCAGCGATCTACAGGGGGTTGCTTTCTTT. Protein product: CASSDLQGVAFF.

In its sample, this clone was seen many times. This specimen includes other DNA sequences encoding the same CDR3. This sequence joins TRBV5-4 and TRBJ1-1, with unresolved D. V lost 0 bases, J lost 5 bases, and 2 bases lay in between. This CDR3 is built from 11 residues. From germline, CDR1 is SGHNT and CDR2 YYREEE (reference sequence). As DNA, the CDR3 is TGTGCCAGCAGCTTGGGGACTGAAGCTTTCTTT. Translating it yields CASSLGTEAFF.

This clone occurred once. V usage is TRBV27 and J usage is TRBJ1-1; D is perhaps TRBD1 (6 bases). V lost 2 bases to trimming and J lost 5 bases, with 15 bases between them. The CDR3 spans 15 residues. The germline V gene has CDR1 MNHEY and CDR2 SMNVEV (reference sequence). The CDR3 reads CASSLGAGAKTEAFF. CDR3 nucleotide sequence: TGTGCCAGCAGTTTAGGGGCGGGGGCGAAGACTGAAGCTTTCTTT.